The T cell receptor (beta chain) under discussion was sequenced for a study of T cell responses to AZD1222 COVID-19 vaccine. Notes on the study in general: Of the AZD1222 recipients, only 5 to 7 were seropositive at baseline. Across the whole spike, CD4 TCRs peaked at regions 160-218 and 743-854.

V was shortened by 7 bases and J by 3 bases, with 19 bases between the two germline ends. This CDR3 contains 15 residues. Per germline, CDR1 SGHNT and CDR2 YYREEE (reference sequence). Analyses pooled second doses at about 4 or about 12 weeks. Remarks on this clone: What it binds is not known.

Libraries were prepared by immunoSEQ multiplex PCR; TCRdb keeps only in-frame clonotypes and omits some of them. Here the sample spans some 150,000 clones, 80% to 95% being singletons. This material consisted of peripheral blood, taken 28 days after the second AZD1222 dose. The genes are TRBV5-4 and TRBJ1-1; possible D gene TRBD1, 5 bases. The receptor comes from an adult who received the AZD1222 COVID-19 vaccine. The CDR3 sequence: CASWYGTEGYTEAFF. The DNA of the CDR3 is TGTGCCAGCTGGTACGGGACGGAGGGGTACACTGAAGCTTTCTTT.